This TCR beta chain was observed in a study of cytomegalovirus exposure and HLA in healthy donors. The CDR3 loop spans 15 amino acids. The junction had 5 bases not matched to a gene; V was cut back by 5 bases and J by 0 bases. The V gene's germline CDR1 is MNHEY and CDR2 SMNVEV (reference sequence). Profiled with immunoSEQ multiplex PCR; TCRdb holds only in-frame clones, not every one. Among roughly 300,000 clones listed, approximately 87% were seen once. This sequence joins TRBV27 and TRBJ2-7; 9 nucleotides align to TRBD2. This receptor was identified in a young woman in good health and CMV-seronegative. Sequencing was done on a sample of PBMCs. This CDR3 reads CASSQRAGGSYEQYF. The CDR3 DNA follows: TGTGCCAGCAGTCAGCGAGCGGGGGGCTCCTACGAGCAGTACTTC.